This entry lists 27 T cell receptor beta chains sequenced from one sample in a study of breast tumors, draining lymph nodes, adjacent tissues. Samples came from axillary lymph nodes draining the breast cancer. TCRdb re-derived calls from the multiplex PCR reads in MiXCR, one entry per CDR3 protein. The sample contains a few hundred thousand distinct CDR3 sequences, approximately 36% of which appear only once. The material sequenced was axillary lymph node tissue. These receptors were obtained from a female donor with breast cancer. Some clones in this sample may be carry-over from other donors' samples.

This clonotype was picked up a small number of times. The rearrangement uses TRBV6-5 and TRBJ2-7; TRBD2 matches at 7 bases. The CDR3 totals 17 residues. The germline gives CDR1 MNHEY, CDR2 SVGAGI. V was clipped by 2 bases and J by 3 bases; unmatched bases: 13. Here the CDR3 reads CASSYGGGPGIFYEQYF. Written as DNA, the CDR3 is TGTGCCAGCAGTTACGGGGGGGGTCCAGGGATATTCTACGAGCAGTACTTC.

This clonotype was detected ten times or more. One end of the junction is discordant with germline, which a read error may explain. The rearrangement joins TRBV7-2 to TRBJ2-1, with 9 bases lining up with TRBD1. The CDR3 length is 13 residues. The V gene's germline CDR1 is SGHTA and CDR2 FQGNSA. The CDR3 DNA follows: TGTGCCAGCAGCCAGAAGAGGGGGACAGGGAGTCTCTTC. Amino acid sequence: CASSQKRGTGSLF.

A word on this clonotype: A much more abundant neighbour one base away suggests this may be a read error. J is TRBJ2-7 and V is TRBV4-1; D is uncertain. With 0 bases removed from V and 7 bases from J, the gap between germline ends came to 19 bases. This CDR3 is built from 16 residues. In germline, CDR1 is MGHRA, CDR2 YSYEKL. This chain's CDR3 is CASSQERRAFYNEQYF. The DNA for the CDR3 is TGCGCCAGCAGCCAAGAAAGGAGAGCGTTCTACAATGAGCAGTACTTC.

This clonotype appeared many times. The chain is built from TRBV7-6 and TRBJ1-3; 9 bases align to TRBD1. CDR1 SGHVS and CDR2 FNYEAQ come from the germline V gene. This CDR3 region has 15 residues. J lost 3 bases, V lost 4 bases, and 4 bases had no gene match. The CDR3 sequence is CASSSRTGVGNTIYF. CDR3 DNA: TGTGCCAGCAGCTCCAGGACAGGGGTTGGAAACACCATATATTTT.

In the case of this clonotype: Being one base from a much bigger clone, this may be a read error. This chain uses TRBV10-3 with TRBJ2-1, with 7 bases that match TRBD1. With 10 bases clipped from V and 0 bases from J, the junction kept 6 bases outside the gene matches. This CDR3 region has 14 residues. The germline V gene has CDR1 ENHRY and CDR2 SYGVKD. The CDR3 sequence: CATGRDSSYNEQFF. In nucleotides, the CDR3 is TGTGCCACCGGACGGGACAGCTCCTACAATGAGCAGTTCTTC.

This clonotype showed up many times. V is TRBV6-6 and J is TRBJ1-6; no reliable D call. Trimming removed 0 bases from V and 7 bases from J, with 13 bases in between. Germline V gene data show CDR1 as MNHNY and CDR2 as SVGAGI (reference sequence). This CDR3 is 16 amino acids long. The CDR3: CASSYSPTLENSPLHF. The CDR3 DNA reads as TGTGCCAGCAGTTACTCTCCGACGTTGGAAAATTCACCCCTCCACTTT.

In its sample, this clonotype was seen many times. The chain links TRBV20-1 to TRBJ2-5; the match to TRBD2 covers 8 bases. With 6 bases clipped from V and 7 bases from J, the junction kept 16 bases outside the gene matches. CDR3 length: 15 amino acids. Germline V CDR1 and CDR2: DFQATT, SNEGSKA (reference sequence). For the CDR3, the DNA is TGCAGTGCCGCTTTGGCCAGCGGGAGTGGGGGGACCCAGTACTTC. This gives the protein CSAALASGSGGTQYF.

This clonotype was seen repeatedly, ten times or more. V usage is TRBV29-1 and J usage is TRBJ2-3; the match to TRBD1 covers 8 bases. This CDR3 comprises 12 residues. J lost 5 bases, V lost 7 bases, and 5 bases had no gene match. Germline V gene sequence: CDR1 SQVTM, CDR2 ANQGSEA. CDR3: CSAGQGIDTQYF. CDR3 sequence (DNA): TGCAGCGCCGGACAGGGTATAGATACGCAGTATTTT.

The CDR3 here is CSARLRDSLNTEAFF. DNA of the CDR3: TGCAGTGCTAGACTAAGAGACAGTTTGAACACTGAAGCTTTCTTT. J is TRBJ1-1 and V is TRBV20-1; TRBD1 might be the D (5 bases). Trimming pared 2 bases from V and 0 bases from J, leaving 13 bases between. The V gene's germline CDR1 is DFQATT and CDR2 SNEGSKA (reference sequence). This CDR3 contains 15 residues.

This clonotype was counted ten times or more. The V call is TRBV19, the J call TRBJ1-6; D unresolved. Germline lookup yields CDR1 LNHDA and CDR2 SQIVND (reference sequence). Trimming stripped 6 bases from V and 5 bases from J, with 5 bases between. CDR3 size: 12 residues. In nucleotides, the CDR3 is TGTGCCAGTAGCTGGGATAATTCACCCCTCCACTTT. Its translation: CASSWDNSPLHF.

This clonotype was counted ten times or more. The chain uses TRBV7-2 and TRBJ2-2; possible D gene TRBD2, 6 bases. Germline V gene data show CDR1 as SGHTA and CDR2 as FQGNSA. The CDR3 totals 15 residues. V dropped 7 bases and J dropped 0 bases, with 12 bases sitting between them. The CDR3 region has the DNA TGTGCCAGCATCAGACTAGGTTCGAACACCGGGGAGCTGTTTTTT. This translates into CASIRLGSNTGELFF.

This clonotype has at least ten counts. The CDR3 carries no conserved terminal phenylalanine or tryptophan, so it likely arises from a read error. V gene TRBV20-1 combines with J gene TRBJ2-5; D remains unclear. V lost 3 bases, J lost 5 bases, and 4 bases lay in between. From germline, CDR1 is DFQATT and CDR2 SNEGSKA (reference sequence). This CDR3 contains 10 residues. CDR3 region: CSARAETQYS. CDR3 nucleotide sequence: TGCAGTGCTAGGGCCGAGACCCAGTACTCC.

The CDR3 nucleotides are TGTGCCAGTAGTTCAGGGGTTGGGCGGTGGAATGAAAAACTGTTTTTT. This sequence encodes CASSSGVGRWNEKLFF. This rearrangement joins TRBV19 to TRBJ1-4, with D possibly matching TRBD1 (6 bases). In germline, CDR1 is LNHDA, CDR2 SQIVND (reference sequence). Trimming shortened V by 5 bases and J by 5 bases, and 18 bases separated the two germline ends. CDR3 length equals 16 residues. Using reference TRBV19 and TRBJ1-4 for the parts outside the CDR3, the full variable domain is DGGITQSPKYLFRKEGQNVTLSCEQNLNHDAMYWYRQDPGQGLRLIYYSQIVNDFQKGDIAEGYSVSREKKESFPLTVTSAQKNPTAFYLCASSSGVGRWNEKLFFGSGTQLSVL.

This sequence joins TRBV29-1 and TRBJ2-7; 7 bases line up with TRBD1. The CDR3 totals 11 residues. Germline V CDR1 and CDR2: SQVTM, ANQGSEA. V shed 8 bases and J 11 bases; nucleotides not matched to a gene: 12. DNA of the CDR3: TGCAGCTTAGAACGCGGACAGGTCGAGTACTTC. Its protein is CSLERGQVEYF.

J is TRBJ2-2 and V is TRBV12-3 or TRBV12-4, with D perhaps matching TRBD1 (6 bases). The CDR3 totals 14 residues. The V end was cut by 4 bases, the J end by 3 bases, with 9 bases between. The CDR3 is CASSWGLDTGELFF. CDR3 DNA sequence: TGTGCCAGCAGTTGGGGGCTCGACACCGGGGAGCTGTTTTTT.

This clonotype has at least ten counts. The junction departs from the called germline gene at one end, perhaps through a read error. This chain links TRBV19 with TRBJ1-2; 7 bases align to TRBD1. CDR1 is LNHDA, CDR2 SQIVND, per germline (reference sequence). This CDR3 spans 15 amino acids. The CDR3 loop reads CAGSMTQGVSYGYTF. For the CDR3, the DNA is TGTGCCGGTAGTATGACCCAGGGGGTAAGCTATGGCTACACCTTC.

For this clonotype: A junction end diverges from the germline sequence, so it may reflect a read error. The genes are TRBV19 and TRBJ1-6; weak D call: TRBD1 (6 bases). This CDR3 is built from 15 residues. Per germline, CDR1 LNHDA and CDR2 SQIVND (reference sequence). CDR3 sequence (DNA): TGCGCCAGTAGACCGGACAGTCAGGCGCGTTCACCCCCCCACTTT. It is translated as CASRPDSQARSPPHF.

This sequence joins TRBV7-2 and TRBJ2-1; 8 bases agree with TRBD2. V shed 1 base and J 5 bases; nucleotides not matched to a gene: 4. CDR1 and CDR2 (germline): SGHTA, FQGNSA. The CDR3 runs to 15 residues. The CDR3 loop reads CASSLVAGGNNEQFF. CDR3 nucleotide sequence: TGTGCCAGCAGCTTAGTGGCGGGGGGAAACAATGAGCAGTTCTTC.

As for this clonotype: A much larger clone differs by one base, so this may be a read error. This chain links TRBV5-1 with TRBJ2-3; a possible D gene is TRBD1 (5 bases). This CDR3 is 14 amino acids long. Germline V gene sequence: CDR1 SGHRS, CDR2 YFSETQ. The CDR3 bases are TGCGCCAGCAGCTTGGAATTGGACACAGGTACGCAGTATTTT. It specifies CASSLELDTGTQYF. Filled out from reference TRBV5-1 and TRBJ2-3, the complete variable domain reads KAGVTQTPRYLIKTRGQQVTLSCSPISGHRSVSWYQQTPGQGLQFLFEYFSETQRNKGNFPGRFSGRQFSNSRSEMNVSTLELGDSALYLCASSLELDTGTQYFGPGTRLTVL.

This chain uses TRBV7-9 with TRBJ1-6; 8 bases line up with TRBD1. The CDR3 sequence is 18 residues long. V gave up 5 bases and J gave up 0 bases; unmatched junction bases: 9. Germline values: CDR1 SEHNR, CDR2 FQNEAQ (reference sequence). The CDR3 spells CASSLSDRGVSYNSPLHF. The CDR3, as DNA: TGTGCCAGCAGCCTGAGCGACAGGGGAGTCTCCTATAATTCACCCCTCCACTTT.

The chain couples TRBV20-1 to TRBJ1-3, with TRBD1 as a possible D gene (5 bases). Trimming left V 0 bases short and J 0 bases short, with 21 bases between. Germline lookup yields CDR1 DFQATT and CDR2 SNEGSKA (reference sequence). The CDR3 is 19 amino acids. Here the CDR3 DNA reads TGCAGTGCTAGAGACCCGACCGCCCTGGGGGGTGGCTCTGGAAACACCATATATTTT. Its translation: CSARDPTALGGGSGNTIYF.

This clonotype appeared many times. V and J are TRBV11-2 and TRBJ2-3; D uncertain. In germline, CDR1 is SGHAT, CDR2 FQNNGV. The V end lost 0 bases, the J end lost 0 bases, and 13 bases lay between the germline ends. The CDR3 is 17 residues long. The CDR3 nucleotides read TGTGCCAGCAGCTTAGAATGGAACCCGAGGAGCACAGATACGCAGTATTTT. Its protein product is CASSLEWNPRSTDTQYF.

This clonotype was found a few times. CDR3 sequence: CSAPTGLQAFF. The CDR3 nucleotides are TGCAGTGCGCCGACAGGGTTGCAAGCTTTCTTT. V usage is TRBV20-1 and J usage is TRBJ1-1; 7 positions match TRBD1. The CDR3 spans 11 residues. Germline CDR1 is DFQATT and CDR2 is SNEGSKA (reference sequence). V shed 6 bases, J shed 9 bases, and the junction held 7 bases outside the gene matches.

The sample holds many counts of this clonotype. This chain links TRBV4-3 with TRBJ2-1, with D perhaps TRBD2 (6 bases). There are 16 residues in the CDR3. V was trimmed by 2 bases and J by 7 bases, leaving 18 bases between them. Germline V CDR1 and CDR2: LGHNA, YSLEER. The CDR3 coding sequence is TGCGCCAGCAGCCAATTAATGAATGGGGAGGAGAATGAGCAGTTCTTC. Encoded protein: CASSQLMNGEENEQFF.

In regard to this clonotype: This could be a read error, since a much larger clone is one nucleotide away. V is TRBV3-2 and J is TRBJ1-4. TRBV3-2 is designated a pseudogene. This CDR3 region has 15 residues. The CDR3 DNA is TGTGCCAGCAGCCAAATTGTGCAGGTTAATGAAAAACTGTTTTTT. Translating gives CASSQIVQVNEKLFF.

This clonotype has ten or more counts. The chain is built from TRBV7-2 and TRBJ2-7, with D uncertain. From germline, CDR1 is SGHTA and CDR2 FQGNSA. V lost 0 bases and J 2 bases, leaving 5 bases between the germline ends. The CDR3 has 13 amino acids. The CDR3 sequence is CASSLARAYEQYF. In DNA, the CDR3 is TGTGCCAGCAGCTTAGCGCGAGCCTACGAGCAGTACTTC.

This clonotype was seen many times. The chain is built from TRBV20-1 and TRBJ1-3; no clear D gene. The germline CDR1 and CDR2 sequences are DFQATT and SNEGSKA (reference sequence). Trimming cost V 2 bases and J 4 bases, with 9 bases left between them. The CDR3 has 13 amino acids. For the CDR3, the DNA is TGCAGTGCTAGACGGCAGTCAGGAAACACCATATATTTT. The encoded protein is CSARRQSGNTIYF.